Sequencing of this TCR beta chain was carried out in a study of T cell responses to AZD1222 COVID-19 vaccine. The CDR3 contains 15 residues. Germline trimming cut 1 base from V and 6 bases from J; bases unmatched to any gene: 5. The V gene's germline CDR1 is SGHTA and CDR2 FQGNSA. This table comes from immunoSEQ multiplex PCR, and its TCRdb copy is limited to in-frame clones, with some not included. The sample consists of more than 35,000 clones, over 80% of them appearing once. Study observations and caveats: As reported, nearly half of all spike-specific TCRs target variant regions that are unmutated. Distributed over spike, vaccine-associated CD4 TCRs predominated at 160-218 and 743-854.

Note on this clone: Its antigen is unidentified.

This chain uses TRBV7-2 with TRBJ2-1, with TRBD2 matching 8 bases. The source was peripheral blood, collected on day 0 of AZD1222 vaccination. The sequence was collected from an adult in good health. The CDR3 DNA reads TGTGCCAGCAGCTTAGTCCCCGGGGGGGGCAATGAGCAGTTCTTC. It encodes CASSLVPGGGNEQFF.